A selection of T cell receptor beta chains follows, all from one sample in a study of blood T cell repertoires in COVID-19. Some clones are missing from TCRdb's copy, which holds only in-frame ones; the method was immunoSEQ multiplex PCR. The sample consists of about 86,000 clones, more than 75% of them appearing once. Input material: peripheral blood. These receptors were taken from a human donor in a cohort sampled during active COVID-19. Each CDR3 is given with its conserved first and last residue. A D gene is named only where the DNA matches it firmly. Not all rows give a size; the values are once, few, many and, for expanded clones, a class.

D gene	V gene	CDR3 length	clone size	J gene	CDR3 protein	CDR3 DNA
TRBD1	TRBV28	13	-	TRBJ1-4	CATLDRNNEKLFF	TGTGCCACCTTGGACAGGAATAATGAAAAACTGTTTTTT
-	TRBV11-2	13	-	TRBJ2-5	CASSWAMQETQYF	TGTGCCAGCTCCTGGGCGATGCAAGAGACCCAGTACTTC
TRBD2	TRBV14	17	-	TRBJ2-1	CASSQNRLAGAVDEQFF	TGTGCCAGCAGCCAAAACCGCTTAGCGGGAGCCGTCGATGAGCAGTTCTTC
-	TRBV19	15	-	TRBJ1-2	CASTPTPAAPGGYTF	TGTGCCAGTACTCCCACCCCAGCGGCTCCCGGTGGCTACACCTTC
-	TRBV3-1/TRBV3-2	12	-	TRBJ2-3	CASSQGADTQYF	TGTGCCAGCAGCCAGGGGGCTGATACGCAGTATTTT
-	TRBV7-2	13	-	TRBJ2-7	CASAGTFQGEQYF	TGTGCCAGTGCCGGGACTTTTCAAGGGGAGCAGTACTTC
TRBD2	TRBV7-3	13	once	TRBJ2-3	CASSLAGERTQYF	TGTGCCAGCAGCTTAGCGGGAGAGCGCACGCAGTATTTT
TRBD1	TRBV29-1	13	-	TRBJ2-5	CSVGQGAQETQYF	TGCAGCGTGGGACAGGGGGCCCAAGAGACCCAGTACTTC
TRBD2	TRBV3-1/TRBV3-2	14	-	TRBJ2-7	CASRLGLAAGEQYF	TGTGCCAGCAGACTCGGACTAGCTGCAGGCGAGCAGTACTTC
TRBD1	TRBV19	13	-	TRBJ1-1	CASEISDRGKAFF	TGTGCCAGCGAAATATCGGACAGGGGAAAGGCTTTCTTT
-	TRBV28	16	-	TRBJ1-2	CASSYTGTPRDGGYTF	TGTGCCAGCAGTTATACCGGGACACCCCGAGATGGTGGCTACACCTTC
TRBD2	TRBV29-1	17	-	TRBJ2-3	CSVGRLAGAGREDTQYF	TGCAGCGTGGGTCGACTAGCGGGAGCAGGGCGGGAAGATACGCAGTATTTT
-	TRBV27	17	-	TRBJ2-6	CASSRTDISSGANVLTF	TGTGCCAGCAGCCGAACGGACATCAGCTCTGGGGCCAACGTCCTGACTTTC
-	TRBV11-2	15	-	TRBJ2-6	CASSAARDWANVLTF	TGTGCCAGCAGCGCCGCCCGGGACTGGGCCAACGTCCTGACTTTC
-	TRBV13	13	once	TRBJ2-7	CASSLARESEQYF	TGTGCCAGCAGCTTAGCCCGGGAGTCCGAGCAGTACTTC
-	TRBV9	15	-	TRBJ1-1	CASSVNSFEGTEAFF	TGTGCCAGCAGCGTAAACAGCTTCGAGGGCACTGAAGCTTTCTTT
-	TRBV28	15	-	TRBJ2-3	CASSPRLTPTDTQYF	TGTGCCAGCAGTCCCCGACTCACCCCCACAGATACGCAGTATTTT
-	TRBV6-5	11	-	TRBJ2-1	CASEGVYEQFF	TGTGCCAGCGAGGGCGTTTATGAGCAGTTCTTC
TRBD2	TRBV7-2	15	-	TRBJ2-3	CASSLAGGFTDTQYF	TGTGCCAGCAGCCTAGCGGGAGGCTTCACAGATACGCAGTATTTT
-	TRBV6-5	14	-	TRBJ2-5	CASSPQQGGETQYF	TGTGCCAGCAGCCCCCAACAGGGCGGGGAGACCCAGTACTTC
TRBD1	TRBV28	13	-	TRBJ1-1	CATTGGPYTEAFF	TGTGCCACTACAGGGGGCCCGTACACTGAAGCTTTCTTT
-	TRBV6-5	14	-	TRBJ2-1	CASRGFLEHNEQFF	TGTGCCAGCAGAGGCTTCCTGGAGCACAATGAGCAGTTCTTC
TRBD2	TRBV2	16	-	TRBJ2-1	CASSAARLAGGNEQFF	TGTGCCAGCAGCGCGGCGCGACTAGCGGGAGGCAATGAGCAGTTCTTC
TRBD1	TRBV4-1	16	-	TRBJ1-6	CASSRGTGGYNSPLHF	TGCGCCAGCAGCCGTGGGACAGGGGGCTATAATTCACCCCTCCACTTT
-	TRBV5-1	16	-	TRBJ2-3	CASSGGWTPGTDTQYF	TGCGCCAGCAGCGGGGGGTGGACTCCGGGCACAGATACGCAGTATTTT
-	TRBV27	15	-	TRBJ1-2	CASRLGSGQPYGYTF	TGTGCCAGCAGGCTCGGGTCGGGACAACCCTATGGCTACACCTTC
-	TRBV10-3	17	-	TRBJ1-4	CAISESSTESTNEKLFF	TGTGCCATCAGTGAGTCTTCGACAGAATCAACTAATGAAAAACTGTTTTTT
-	TRBV28	12	-	TRBJ2-7	CASNPGQDEQYF	TGTGCCAGCAACCCCGGCCAGGACGAGCAGTACTTC
-	TRBV11-2	14	-	TRBJ1-2	CASSPTGPNYGYTF	TGTGCCAGCAGCCCGACAGGCCCTAACTATGGCTACACCTTC
-	TRBV10-3	14	-	TRBJ2-3	CAIRGTFGTDTQYF	TGTGCCATCAGGGGGACTTTTGGCACAGATACGCAGTATTTT
-	TRBV27	16	-	TRBJ2-7	CASSPSRVESSYEQYF	TGTGCCAGCAGTCCCTCCCGGGTGGAGTCCTCCTACGAGCAGTACTTC
TRBD2	TRBV9	16	few	TRBJ2-1	CASSAGTSGRTDEQFF	TGTGCCAGCAGCGCAGGGACTAGCGGGAGAACCGATGAGCAGTTCTTC
TRBD1	TRBV7-3	16	-	TRBJ2-7	CASSPDGTGNSYEQYF	TGTGCCAGCAGCCCGGACGGGACAGGGAATTCCTACGAGCAGTACTTC
-	TRBV18	11	-	TRBJ2-7	CASSPGGEQYF	TGTGCCAGCTCACCAGGGGGGGAGCAGTACTTC
TRBD1	TRBV18	17	-	TRBJ1-3	CASSSLNTGASGNTIYF	TGTGCCAGCTCATCCCTCAATACAGGGGCCTCTGGAAACACCATATATTTT
TRBD2	TRBV5-1	15	once	TRBJ2-1	CASSQGLADYNEQFF	TGCGCCAGCAGCCAGGGACTAGCGGACTACAATGAGCAGTTCTTC
TRBD1	TRBV29-1	13	-	TRBJ2-7	CSVGDRGPDEQYF	TGCAGCGTTGGAGACAGGGGGCCTGACGAGCAGTACTTC
TRBD1	TRBV28	14	-	TRBJ2-7	CASSSPGGSYEQYF	TGTGCCAGCAGTTCCCCAGGGGGTTCCTACGAGCAGTACTTC
TRBD1	TRBV7-6	18	-	TRBJ1-3	CASSFSRTGGDSGNTIYF	TGTGCCAGCAGCTTTAGTAGAACAGGGGGAGACTCTGGAAACACCATATATTTT
-	TRBV21-1	16	-	TRBJ1-1	CASSKTGDRMNTEAFF	TGTGCCAGCAGCAAGACCGGGGACAGGATGAACACTGAAGCTTTCTTT
TRBD2	TRBV5-1	14	-	TRBJ2-3	CASTSGGVGDTQYF	TGCGCCAGCACCTCGGGAGGCGTCGGGGATACGCAGTATTTT
-	TRBV28	15	-	TRBJ1-5	CASSLGAHNNQPQHF	TGTGCCAGCAGTTTGGGGGCCCATAATAATCAGCCCCAGCATTTT
-	TRBV6-1	14	once	TRBJ2-1	CASSEIGVYNEQFF	TGTGCCAGCAGTGAGATAGGGGTCTACAATGAGCAGTTCTTC
-	TRBV19	15	once	TRBJ2-7	CASRRGIAPSYEQYF	TGTGCCAGTAGACGGGGAATAGCGCCTTCCTACGAGCAGTACTTC
TRBD1	TRBV7-9	14	-	TRBJ1-2	CASSPGQVDYGYTF	TGTGCCAGCAGCCCCGGACAGGTGGACTATGGCTACACCTTC
TRBD1	TRBV13	16	-	TRBJ1-6	CASRDNRDSYNSPLHF	TGTGCCAGCAGGGATAATCGGGACAGTTATAATTCACCCCTCCACTTT
-	TRBV28	14	-	TRBJ1-1	CASSLGVQGTQAFF	TGTGCCAGCAGTTTAGGGGTCCAGGGGACACAAGCTTTCTTT
-	TRBV14	14	-	TRBJ1-1	CASSQGVSYTEAFF	TGTGCCAGCAGCCAAGGTGTCAGTTACACTGAAGCTTTCTTT
-	TRBV5-4	14	-	TRBJ1-1	CASSLQGPYTEAFF	TGTGCCAGCAGCCTCCAGGGGCCCTACACTGAAGCTTTCTTT
-	TRBV6-5	15	-	TRBJ2-5	CASSYYRGGGETQYF	TGTGCCAGCAGTTATTACAGGGGGGGAGGAGAGACCCAGTACTTC
-	TRBV19	13	few	TRBJ1-6	CASGGSYNSPLHF	TGTGCCAGTGGAGGGTCCTATAATTCACCCCTCCACTTT